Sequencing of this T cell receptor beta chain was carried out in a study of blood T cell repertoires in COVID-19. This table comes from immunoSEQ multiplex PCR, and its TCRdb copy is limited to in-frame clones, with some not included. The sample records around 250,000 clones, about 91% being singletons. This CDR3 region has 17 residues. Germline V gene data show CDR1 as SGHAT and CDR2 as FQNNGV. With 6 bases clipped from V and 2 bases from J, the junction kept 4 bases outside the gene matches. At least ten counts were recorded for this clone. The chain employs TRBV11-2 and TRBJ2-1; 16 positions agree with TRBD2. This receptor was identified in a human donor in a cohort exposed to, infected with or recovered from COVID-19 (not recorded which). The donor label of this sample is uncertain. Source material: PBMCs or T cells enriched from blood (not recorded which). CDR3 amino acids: CASRTGLAGGTYNEQFF. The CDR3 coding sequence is TGTGCCAGCAGGACGGGACTAGCGGGGGGGACCTACAATGAGCAGTTCTTC. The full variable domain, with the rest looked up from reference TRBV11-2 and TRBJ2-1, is EAGVAQSPRYKIIEKRQSVAFWCNPISGHATLYWYQQILGQGPKLLIQFQNNGVVDDSQLPKDRFSAERLKGVDSTLKIQPAKLEDSAVYLCASRTGLAGGTYNEQFFGPGTRLTVL.